These 12 T cell receptor beta chains came from one sample sequenced in a study of siplizumab effects on memory and regulatory T cells (dated by TCRdb to the late 2010s). Receptor libraries were prepared by the immunoSEQ multiplex PCR assay. TCRdb's version of the immuneACCESS table is confined to in-frame rearrangements and falls short of the full clone set. An unresolved V gene accounts for under half of the shortfall where checked; the remainder is of unknown origin. The sample table holds more than 85,000 clones, of which about 94% were seen once. Of the sample, around 1.1% falls within the top ten clones. The specimen sequenced was CD4+ T cells sorted from blood. Source of these receptors: a human donor in good health.

CDR3 sequence reads: CASSPPTGDPRTDTQYF. The CDR3 coding sequence is TGTGCCAGCTCACCACCCACGGGGGACCCCCGCACAGATACGCAGTATTTT. The chain couples TRBV18 to TRBJ2-3; weak D call: TRBD2 (6 bases). CDR3 length: 17 residues. The germline CDR1 and CDR2 sequences are KGHSH and LQKENI. Trimming took off 0 bases at V and 1 base at J, with 14 bases between the two ends.

The J gene is TRBJ2-6, the V gene TRBV2; no clear D. Germline V gene sequence: CDR1 SNHLY, CDR2 FYNNEI. V lost 7 bases and J 2 bases, leaving 9 bases between the germline ends. This CDR3 has 14 amino acids. The CDR3 DNA sequence: TGTGCCAGCACCGGACGGGCTGGGGCCAACGTCCTGACTTTC. It codes for CASTGRAGANVLTF.

This clone was seen just once. The chain carries TRBV5-1 and TRBJ2-3; TRBD2 matches at 14 bases. Germline CDR1 and CDR2: SGHRS and YFSETQ. The CDR3 has 17 amino acids. V shed 3 bases, J shed 6 bases, and the junction held 9 bases outside the gene matches. CDR3 nucleotide sequence: TGCGCCAGCAGCTCGGGACTAGCGGGAGCTCTCTTGGATACGCAGTATTTT. This encodes CASSSGLAGALLDTQYF.

This clone has only one observation. The chain joins TRBV9 to TRBJ2-1, with D maybe TRBD2 (6 bases). The germline gives CDR1 SGDLS, CDR2 YYNGEE. CDR3 length: 15 amino acids. V was trimmed by 1 base and J by 0 bases, leaving 8 bases between them. The CDR3 loop reads CASSVRRDSYNEQFF. CDR3 DNA: TGTGCCAGCAGCGTACGGCGGGACTCCTACAATGAGCAGTTCTTC.

This chain connects TRBV19 to TRBJ1-5; TRBD1 is a possible D gene (6 bases). This CDR3 comprises 14 residues. Per the germline V gene, CDR1 is LNHDA and CDR2 is SQIVND (reference sequence). Trimming left V 6 bases short and J 3 bases short, with 12 bases between. The DNA of the CDR3 is TGTGCCAGTAGCACAACAGGGCACAATCAGCCCCAGCATTTT. Its protein is CASSTTGHNQPQHF.

V and J are TRBV7-6 and TRBJ2-7, with D possibly TRBD2 on 6 matching bases. The V and J ends lost 5 bases and 5 bases respectively, with 19 bases between them. Germline V gives CDR1 SGHVS, CDR2 FNYEAQ. There are 15 residues in the CDR3. The CDR3 DNA is TGTGCCAGCAGCCCCAGGCGGGAATGGCTGCACGAGCAGTACTTC. It yields the protein CASSPRREWLHEQYF.

The chain has TRBV11-2 and TRBJ2-2, with TRBD1 identical over 8 bases. After removal of 5 bases from V and 6 bases from J, the junction contained 5 bases not matched to a gene. Germline V gene data show CDR1 as SGHAT and CDR2 as FQNNGV. The CDR3 contains 14 residues. The CDR3 spells CASSLRQGPGELFF. The CDR3 DNA follows: TGTGCCAGCAGCCTTCGACAGGGGCCCGGGGAGCTGTTTTTT.

The chain has TRBV15 and TRBJ2-6; no reliable D call. Germline CDR1 LNHNV, CDR2 YYDKDF (reference sequence). The CDR3 is 16 residues long. Trimming shortened V by 1 base and J by 1 base, and 8 bases separated the two germline ends. CDR3 sequence: CATSRVKGSGANVLTF. The CDR3 DNA reads TGTGCCACCAGCAGAGTCAAGGGATCTGGGGCCAACGTCCTGACTTTC.

The chain carries TRBV30 and TRBJ2-5, with 9 bases matching TRBD1. This CDR3 spans 14 amino acids. Trimming cost V 8 bases and J 4 bases; bases outside gene matches: 11. Germline loops: CDR1 GTSNPN, CDR2 SVGIG (reference sequence). DNA for the CDR3: TGTGCCCGACCCGGGACAGGGCTTCGAGAGACCCAGTACTTC. Protein sequence: CARPGTGLRETQYF.

The chain links TRBV10-1 to TRBJ1-1; no reliable D call. V dropped 4 bases and J dropped 2 bases, with 14 bases sitting between them. The CDR3 extends over 15 amino acids. The germline gives CDR1 WNHNN, CDR2 SYGVQD (reference sequence). Here the CDR3 reads CASSGGNTGNTEAFF. CDR3 nucleotide sequence: TGCGCCAGCAGTGGGGGAAACACGGGCAACACTGAAGCTTTCTTT.

V and J are TRBV7-3 and TRBJ2-7; 8 nucleotides align to TRBD2. CDR3 size: 15 residues. The V gene end was trimmed by 1 base and the J gene end by 5 bases; junction bases not matched to a gene: 7. Germline values: CDR1 SGHTA, CDR2 FQGTGA. In DNA, the CDR3 is TGTGCCAGCAGCTTAATCGGCGGGAGGACCCACGAGCAGTACTTC. As protein: CASSLIGGRTHEQYF.

This clone was detected once. The chain links TRBV5-1 to TRBJ2-3; D unclear. CDR3 length equals 14 residues. Trimming stripped 0 bases from V and 3 bases from J, with 8 bases between. CDR1 and CDR2 from the germline V gene are SGHRS and YFSETQ. The CDR3 is CASSLVFGTDTQYF. DNA of the CDR3: TGCGCCAGCAGCTTGGTTTTCGGAACAGATACGCAGTATTTT.